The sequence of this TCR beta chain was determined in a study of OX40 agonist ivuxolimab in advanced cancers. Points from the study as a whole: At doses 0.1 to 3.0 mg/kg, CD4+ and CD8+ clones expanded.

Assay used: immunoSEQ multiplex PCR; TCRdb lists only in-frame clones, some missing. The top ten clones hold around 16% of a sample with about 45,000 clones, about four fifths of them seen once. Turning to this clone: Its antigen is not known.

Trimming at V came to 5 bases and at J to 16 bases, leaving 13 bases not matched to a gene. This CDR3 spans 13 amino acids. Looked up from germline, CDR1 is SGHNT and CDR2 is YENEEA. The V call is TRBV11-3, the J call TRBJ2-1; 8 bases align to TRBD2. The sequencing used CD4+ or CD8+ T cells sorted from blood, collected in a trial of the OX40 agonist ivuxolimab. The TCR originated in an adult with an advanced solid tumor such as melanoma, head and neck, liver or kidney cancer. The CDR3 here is CASSPPSSGTIFF. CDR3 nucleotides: TGTGCCAGCAGCCCCCCGAGTAGCGGGACCATATTCTTC.